A selection of T cell receptor beta chains follows, all from one sample in a study of T-cell reconstitution after alpha-beta-depleted transplantation in children. A single record per CDR3 protein comes from TCRdb applying MiXCR to the PCR reads. This table holds about 690,000 distinct CDR3 sequences, 16% found once. The sample consisted of PBMCs from the stem cell graft donor, taken from the stem cell graft. These TCRs come from a human donor who donated a stem cell graft to a child with acute myeloid leukemia. Both conserved end residues are part of each CDR3. Fields, in order: D gene, clone size, V gene, J gene, CDR3 DNA, CDR3 protein. The D gene is left open where the match is weak. Part of the rows lack a size; the others show once, few, many or a class for expanded clones.

>NA|many|TRBV5-5|TRBJ1-1
TGTGCCAGCAGCTTGGTGTATAAGGGGCCCCTAACTAACACTGAAGCTTTCTTT
CASSLVYKGPLTNTEAFF
>TRBD1|few|TRBV20-1|TRBJ2-2
TGCAGTGCTAACACAGGGGGCAATTTTGCAACCGGGGAGCTGTTTTTT
CSANTGGNFATGELFF
>NA|many|TRBV6-6|TRBJ1-1
TGTGCCAGCAGGGAATGGACAGTTGAAGCTTTCTTT
CASREWTVEAFF
>NA|few|TRBV18|TRBJ2-3
TGTGCCAGCTCACAGAACGGACTAAGAGGCACAGATACGCAGTATTTT
CASSQNGLRGTDTQYF
>NA|few|TRBV4-2|TRBJ2-1
TGTGCCAGCAGCCCTGACAGGGACTTCTCCTACAATGAGCAGTTCTTC
CASSPDRDFSYNEQFF
>NA|few|TRBV20-1|TRBJ1-3
TGCAGTGTTCCAACGGGGTGGGTCTCTGGAAACACCATATATTTT
CSVPTGWVSGNTIYF
>TRBD1|NA|TRBV7-2|TRBJ1-1
TGTGCCAGCAGCTCGACAGGGTCTCACGCTGAAGCTTTCTTT
CASSSTGSHAEAFF
>NA|many|TRBV10-3|TRBJ2-1
TGTGCCATCAGTGAGGGGGTTAGCTCCTACAATGAGCAGTTCTTC
CAISEGVSSYNEQFF
>NA|few|TRBV11-2|TRBJ2-5
TGTGCCAGCAGCTTCTCTTGGGACTCCCGAAGCAAGACCCAGTACTTC
CASSFSWDSRSKTQYF
>NA|NA|TRBV7-8|TRBJ2-2
TGTGCCAGCAGCTTTGACAGAACCGGGGAGCTGTTTTTT
CASSFDRTGELFF
>NA|NA|TRBV12-3/TRBV12-4|TRBJ1-5
TGTGCCAGCAGTTTATTCCAAGAGGGCAATCAGCCCCAGCATTTT
CASSLFQEGNQPQHF
>NA|NA|TRBV4-3|TRBJ1-2
TGCGCCAGCAGCCAAGATACGCTCTATGGCTACACCTTC
CASSQDTLYGYTF
>NA|many|TRBV6-5|TRBJ1-1
TGTGCCAGCGGGGACGGCTTTGAAGCTTTCTTT
CASGDGFEAFF
>NA|once|TRBV11-2|TRBJ1-1
TGTGCCAGCGGGGAAGTTGGGGACACTGAAGCTTTCTTT
CASGEVGDTEAFF
>NA|NA|TRBV6-2/TRBV6-3|TRBJ1-5
TGTGCCAGCAGGGCAGGGGCTCAGCCCCAGCATTTT
CASRAGAQPQHF
>TRBD1|few|TRBV7-2|TRBJ1-1
TGTGCCAGCAGCTTAGTTGGCAGGGGGCCCACTGAAGCTTTCTTT
CASSLVGRGPTEAFF
>NA|few|TRBV7-9|TRBJ1-2
TGTGCCAGCAGCTTAACCCTCTTGGCCGGGGGTGGCTACACCTTC
CASSLTLLAGGGYTF
>NA|few|TRBV6-2/TRBV6-3|TRBJ2-1
TGTGCCAGCAGTTTGAACGGACCCCTTAGGTCCTTC
CASSLNGPLRSF
>NA|few|TRBV7-9|TRBJ1-5
TGTGCCAGCAGCATAGAGGGGTCTGGTCAGCCCCAGCATTTT
CASSIEGSGQPQHF
>NA|NA|TRBV7-3|TRBJ2-1
TGTGCCAGCAGCTTTCAAGGGAGCTCCTACAATGAGCAGTTCTTC
CASSFQGSSYNEQFF
>NA|NA|TRBV29-1|TRBJ2-1
TGCAGCGTTGAGGGTCAGTCCTTTTGGGAGCAGTTCTTC
CSVEGQSFWEQFF
>NA|few|TRBV4-3|TRBJ1-5
TGCGCCAGCAGCCAAGAAGACCCGGGGTTCCATCAGCCCCAGCATTTT
CASSQEDPGFHQPQHF
>TRBD1|few|TRBV7-9|TRBJ1-2
TGTGCCAGCAGCCCGCCCTTGACAGGGTCCGGCTACACCTTC
CASSPPLTGSGYTF
>NA|many|TRBV7-8|TRBJ2-5
TGTGCCAGCAGCTTAGGGGTTCAAGAGACCCAGTACTTC
CASSLGVQETQYF
>TRBD2|NA|TRBV20-1|TRBJ2-7
TGCTGCCCTCTCCCATTACTAGCGGGGGTCACTCGGCAGCAGTACTTC
CCPLPLLAGVTRQQYF
>NA|few|TRBV29-1|TRBJ1-1
TGCAGCGTGGCCTTGGGACTTTTGAACACTGAAGCTTTCTTT
CSVALGLLNTEAFF
>TRBD2|few|TRBV12-3/TRBV12-4|TRBJ2-3
TGTGCCAGCAGTTCGACAGCGGGGAGCACAGATACGCAGTATTTT
CASSSTAGSTDTQYF
>NA|many|TRBV15|TRBJ2-3
TGTGCCACCAGCCGTAGGTTTGGTCCAGATACGCAGTATTTT
CATSRRFGPDTQYF
>NA|NA|TRBV11-1|TRBJ2-6
TGTGCCAGCAGCTTAGCCTTTGCGGAGGTTTCTGGGGCCAACGTCCTGACTTTC
CASSLAFAEVSGANVLTF
>TRBD1|NA|TRBV11-1|TRBJ2-6
TGTGCCAGCAGCCGACCATGGGACAGTTCTTTTAGGGGGGCCAACGTCCTGACTTTC
CASSRPWDSSFRGANVLTF
>NA|NA|TRBV6-5|TRBJ1-5
TGTGCCAGCAGTTACCTATTCTCGAGTAGCAATCAGCCCCAGCATTTT
CASSYLFSSSNQPQHF
>NA|many|TRBV10-1|TRBJ2-3
TGCGCCAGCAGCGCTCAGGGTATCCTCACAGATACGCAGTATTTT
CASSAQGILTDTQYF
>TRBD2|many|TRBV20-1|TRBJ2-3
TGCAGTGCTAGAGATATCCGGGGGGGAGCAGATACGCAGTATTTT
CSARDIRGGADTQYF
>TRBD1|NA|TRBV20-1|TRBJ2-7
TGCAGTACTACTAAACAGGGGCCCTACGAGCAGTACTTC
CSTTKQGPYEQYF
>TRBD1|few|TRBV30|TRBJ1-1
TGTGCCTGGAGTGTACGAAGGACAGGGCGAACTGAAGCTTTCTTT
CAWSVRRTGRTEAFF
>NA|many|TRBV4-3|TRBJ1-1
TGTGCCAGCAGCCAGGACAGATTGAACACTGAAGCTTTCTTT
CASSQDRLNTEAFF
>NA|few|TRBV6-6|TRBJ1-4
TGTGCCAGCAGTTACGAGGATGAAAAACTGTTTTTT
CASSYEDEKLFF
>TRBD1|many|TRBV20-1|TRBJ1-4
TGCAGTGCTAGAAGGGACAGGGGCGGAGATGAAAAACTGTTTTTT
CSARRDRGGDEKLFF
>NA|NA|TRBV24-1|TRBJ1-5
TGTGCCACCAGTCCGGGACCGGCCAATCAGCCCCAGCATTTT
CATSPGPANQPQHF
>TRBD1|few|TRBV12-3/TRBV12-4|TRBJ1-2
TGTGCCAGCAGAGGGACAGGGACGGCCTATGGCTACACCTTC
CASRGTGTAYGYTF
>TRBD1|few|TRBV9|TRBJ2-1
TGTGCCAGCAGTGTCACCGGGGACAGGGACAATGAGCAGTTCTTC
CASSVTGDRDNEQFF
>NA|NA|TRBV12-3/TRBV12-4|TRBJ2-2
TGTGCCAGCAGTTTACAAGGTCTCTTCACCGGGGAGCTGTTTTTT
CASSLQGLFTGELFF
>NA|many|TRBV20-1|TRBJ2-7
TGCAGTGCCAAACCAGGGACCGAGCAGTACTTC
CSAKPGTEQYF
>NA|many|TRBV12-3/TRBV12-4|TRBJ2-2
TGTGCCAGCAGCGGCGTGAGGGACACCGGGGAGCTGTTTTTT
CASSGVRDTGELFF
>TRBD2|NA|TRBV12-3/TRBV12-4|TRBJ2-5
TGTGCCAGCAGTTTAGATAGCGGGGGGCCTAAGGACCAGTACTTC
CASSLDSGGPKDQYF
>NA|few|TRBV12-3/TRBV12-4|TRBJ1-6
TGTGCCAGCAGTCCCGATTCGGGCGGAGCCCTCCACTTT
CASSPDSGGALHF
>NA|few|TRBV5-6|TRBJ2-3
TGTGCCAGCAGCTGGGGGAGGACAGAAGATACGCAGTATTTT
CASSWGRTEDTQYF
>NA|many|TRBV20-1|TRBJ1-5
TGCAGTGCTGAGCCATATAGCAATCAGCCCCAGCATTTT
CSAEPYSNQPQHF
>TRBD1|few|TRBV5-1|TRBJ1-5
TGCGCCAGCAGGACCGACCCCGGGACAGCCGATCAGCCCCAGCATTTT
CASRTDPGTADQPQHF